One and the same sample provided the 8 T cell receptor beta chains below, sequenced in a study of blood T cell repertoires in COVID-19. TCRdb's table, derived via immunoSEQ multiplex PCR, lists solely in-frame clones and lacks some. The sample has fewer than 250,000 clones, roughly 80% seen once. Sequenced input: peripheral blood. These receptors all come from a woman aged 45-59 years with acute or convalescent COVID-19.

The V and J genes are TRBV18 and TRBJ1-2; 11 nucleotides agree with TRBD1. There are 16 residues in the CDR3. Germline CDR1 reads KGHSH; CDR2 reads LQKENI. Losses at the gene ends were 0 bases for V and 4 bases for J; bases not matched to a gene: 4. In DNA form, the CDR3 reads TGTGCCAGCTCACCACCGCCCGGGACAGGGGGCTATGGCTACACCTTC. Translation gives CASSPPPGTGGYGYTF.

This chain's CDR3 is CASSLGPGEDSPLHF. The CDR3 region has the DNA TGCGCCAGCAGCTTGGGCCCGGGGGAGGATTCACCCCTCCACTTT. The chain recombines TRBV5-1 with TRBJ1-6; D may be TRBD1 (5 bases). The CDR3 spans 15 residues. Trimming took off 0 bases at V and 8 bases at J, with 12 bases between the two ends. Germline values: CDR1 SGHRS, CDR2 YFSETQ.

DNA of the CDR3: TGTGCCATCAGTGAGTCAGGGCATAGACAGCGCAATCAGCCCCAGCATTTT. It codes for CAISESGHRQRNQPQHF. V usage is TRBV10-3 and J usage is TRBJ1-5; possible D gene TRBD1, 5 bases. The CDR3 has 17 residues. The V and J ends lost 0 bases and 2 bases respectively, with 14 bases between them. Germline V gene lookup returns CDR1 ENHRY and CDR2 SYGVKD.

The J gene is TRBJ2-3, the V gene TRBV28, with D perhaps TRBD2 (6 bases). The CDR3 covers 15 residues. CDR1 and CDR2 (germline): MDHEN, SYDVKM. With 6 bases removed from V and 4 bases from J, the gap between germline ends came to 17 bases. Written as DNA, the CDR3 is TGTGCCAGCAGCCCCAATGGCGGGATGTCAGATACGCAGTATTTT. Translation: CASSPNGGMSDTQYF.

The gene calls are TRBV7-9 and TRBJ2-2; 13 nucleotides agree with TRBD2. Trimming removed 10 bases from V and 2 bases from J; junction bases left unmatched: 7. This CDR3 region has 16 residues. The germline V gene encodes CDR1 SEHNR and CDR2 FQNEAQ (reference sequence). CDR3 in DNA: TGTGCCATCTCAGGGACTAGCGGGAAAAACACCGGGGAGCTGTTTTTT. The encoded protein is CAISGTSGKNTGELFF.

V gene TRBV10-2 combines with J gene TRBJ2-1; D is possibly TRBD2 (5 bases). V lost 6 bases and J 1 base, leaving 22 bases between the germline ends. CDR3 length equals 18 residues. Germline CDR1 and CDR2: WSHSY and SAAADI. Here the CDR3 DNA reads TGCGCCAGCAGGTTACTGTTAGAACCGGGATCTTCCTACAATGAGCAGTTCTTC. This encodes CASRLLLEPGSSYNEQFF.

V and J are TRBV18 and TRBJ1-1, with D tentatively TRBD1 (6 bases). From germline, CDR1 is KGHSH and CDR2 LQKENI. V lost 5 bases and J lost 1, with 14 bases in between. The CDR3 runs to 15 residues. CDR3: CASSYTGTRNTEAFF. CDR3 coding DNA: TGTGCCAGCTCATACACAGGGACCCGGAACACTGAAGCTTTCTTT.

This clone was counted only a few times. The V and J genes are TRBV18 and TRBJ2-2; a weak D match, TRBD1 (5 bases). Germline lookup yields CDR1 KGHSH and CDR2 LQKENI. V shed 3 bases and J shed 0 bases, with 8 bases lying between them. The CDR3 length is 15 residues. The CDR3 DNA reads as TGTGCCAGCTCACCCAGGGTTTCGAACACCGGGGAGCTGTTTTTT. This codes for CASSPRVSNTGELFF.